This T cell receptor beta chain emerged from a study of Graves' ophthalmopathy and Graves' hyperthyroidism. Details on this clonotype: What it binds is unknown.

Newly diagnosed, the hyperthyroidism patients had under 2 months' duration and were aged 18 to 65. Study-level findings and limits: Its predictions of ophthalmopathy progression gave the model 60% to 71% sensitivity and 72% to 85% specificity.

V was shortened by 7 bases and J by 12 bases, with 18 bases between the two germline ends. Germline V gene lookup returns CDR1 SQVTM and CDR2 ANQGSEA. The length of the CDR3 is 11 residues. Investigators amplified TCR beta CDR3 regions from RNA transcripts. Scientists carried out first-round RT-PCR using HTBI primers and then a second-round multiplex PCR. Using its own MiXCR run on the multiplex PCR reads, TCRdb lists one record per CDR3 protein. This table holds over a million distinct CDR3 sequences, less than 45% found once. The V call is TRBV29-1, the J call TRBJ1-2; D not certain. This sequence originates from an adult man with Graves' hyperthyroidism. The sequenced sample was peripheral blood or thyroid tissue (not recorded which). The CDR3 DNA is TGCAGCGCCGGACCGAGCTCTGGAAACACCTTC. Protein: CSAGPSSGNTF.